These T cell receptor beta chains were read from a single sample in a study of shared clonotypes between healthy human individuals. This table comes from immunoSEQ multiplex PCR, and its TCRdb copy is limited to in-frame clones, with some not included. Of roughly 760,000 clones in the sample, over 65% were seen once. Material for sequencing was memory CD4+ T cells sorted from blood. These receptors originate from a woman in her 30s in good health. Both conserved end residues are part of each CDR3.

j_call	v_call	cdr3_aa
TRBJ2-7	TRBV7-2	CASSNSGELSYEQYF
TRBJ2-5	TRBV5-1	CASSSEPGQETQYF
TRBJ2-7	TRBV7-8	CASSLVTEAYYEQYF
TRBJ2-5	TRBV15	CATSREGTTETQYF
TRBJ2-1	TRBV7-9	CASSTQLNTYNEQFF
TRBJ1-2	TRBV6-1	CASSEGGAHYGYTF
TRBJ2-7	TRBV15	CATSRELGTRAYEQYF
TRBJ1-2	TRBV6-5	CASSYSGGRGNYGYTF
TRBJ2-1	TRBV5-1	CASSTSSGSYNEQFF
TRBJ2-3	TRBV15	CATSRGTASDTDTQYF
TRBJ2-7	TRBV10-3	CAISGGSKGSYEQYF
TRBJ2-3	TRBV29-1	CSVDPKGTDTQYF
TRBJ1-1	TRBV4-1	CASSQDRRGTGTEAFF
TRBJ2-4	TRBV5-1	CASSLGLAGENIQYF
TRBJ2-2	TRBV11-3	CASSLGWQNTGELFF
TRBJ1-4	TRBV2	CASIFSVQPNEKLFF
TRBJ2-5	TRBV27	CASSLLYRGGQETQYF
TRBJ1-4	TRBV7-8	CASSFPRDSRPEKLFF
TRBJ2-7	TRBV28	CASSPYLSRFSSYEQYF
TRBJ2-3	TRBV27	CASSTYRTDTQYF
TRBJ1-5	TRBV6-6	CASSTENQPQHF
TRBJ2-6	TRBV29-1	CSVAGTSTSSGANVLTF
TRBJ1-4	TRBV25-1	CASSPGTVTTNEKLFF
TRBJ2-7	TRBV13	CASSSRSQRYEQYF
TRBJ2-5	TRBV6-1	CASRRGIQETQYF
TRBJ1-2	TRBV5-8	CASSQPGQRNYGYTF
TRBJ2-1	TRBV27	CASSRREGRNEQFF
TRBJ2-3	TRBV2	CASKGTSPSTDTQYF
TRBJ2-1	TRBV29-1	CSVGSYEQFF
TRBJ2-7	TRBV5-8	CASSLTGQRTYEQYF
TRBJ2-2	TRBV28	CASSLVGNTGELFF
TRBJ2-4	TRBV19	CASSIEGQGTRLAKNIQYF
TRBJ2-2	TRBV10-3	CAISGGLAENTGELFF
TRBJ2-5	TRBV11-2	CASSLPPKVAGVRETQYF
TRBJ2-1	TRBV5-1	CASSQTSGAYNEQFF
TRBJ1-2	TRBV5-4	CASSLVAGVNYGYTF